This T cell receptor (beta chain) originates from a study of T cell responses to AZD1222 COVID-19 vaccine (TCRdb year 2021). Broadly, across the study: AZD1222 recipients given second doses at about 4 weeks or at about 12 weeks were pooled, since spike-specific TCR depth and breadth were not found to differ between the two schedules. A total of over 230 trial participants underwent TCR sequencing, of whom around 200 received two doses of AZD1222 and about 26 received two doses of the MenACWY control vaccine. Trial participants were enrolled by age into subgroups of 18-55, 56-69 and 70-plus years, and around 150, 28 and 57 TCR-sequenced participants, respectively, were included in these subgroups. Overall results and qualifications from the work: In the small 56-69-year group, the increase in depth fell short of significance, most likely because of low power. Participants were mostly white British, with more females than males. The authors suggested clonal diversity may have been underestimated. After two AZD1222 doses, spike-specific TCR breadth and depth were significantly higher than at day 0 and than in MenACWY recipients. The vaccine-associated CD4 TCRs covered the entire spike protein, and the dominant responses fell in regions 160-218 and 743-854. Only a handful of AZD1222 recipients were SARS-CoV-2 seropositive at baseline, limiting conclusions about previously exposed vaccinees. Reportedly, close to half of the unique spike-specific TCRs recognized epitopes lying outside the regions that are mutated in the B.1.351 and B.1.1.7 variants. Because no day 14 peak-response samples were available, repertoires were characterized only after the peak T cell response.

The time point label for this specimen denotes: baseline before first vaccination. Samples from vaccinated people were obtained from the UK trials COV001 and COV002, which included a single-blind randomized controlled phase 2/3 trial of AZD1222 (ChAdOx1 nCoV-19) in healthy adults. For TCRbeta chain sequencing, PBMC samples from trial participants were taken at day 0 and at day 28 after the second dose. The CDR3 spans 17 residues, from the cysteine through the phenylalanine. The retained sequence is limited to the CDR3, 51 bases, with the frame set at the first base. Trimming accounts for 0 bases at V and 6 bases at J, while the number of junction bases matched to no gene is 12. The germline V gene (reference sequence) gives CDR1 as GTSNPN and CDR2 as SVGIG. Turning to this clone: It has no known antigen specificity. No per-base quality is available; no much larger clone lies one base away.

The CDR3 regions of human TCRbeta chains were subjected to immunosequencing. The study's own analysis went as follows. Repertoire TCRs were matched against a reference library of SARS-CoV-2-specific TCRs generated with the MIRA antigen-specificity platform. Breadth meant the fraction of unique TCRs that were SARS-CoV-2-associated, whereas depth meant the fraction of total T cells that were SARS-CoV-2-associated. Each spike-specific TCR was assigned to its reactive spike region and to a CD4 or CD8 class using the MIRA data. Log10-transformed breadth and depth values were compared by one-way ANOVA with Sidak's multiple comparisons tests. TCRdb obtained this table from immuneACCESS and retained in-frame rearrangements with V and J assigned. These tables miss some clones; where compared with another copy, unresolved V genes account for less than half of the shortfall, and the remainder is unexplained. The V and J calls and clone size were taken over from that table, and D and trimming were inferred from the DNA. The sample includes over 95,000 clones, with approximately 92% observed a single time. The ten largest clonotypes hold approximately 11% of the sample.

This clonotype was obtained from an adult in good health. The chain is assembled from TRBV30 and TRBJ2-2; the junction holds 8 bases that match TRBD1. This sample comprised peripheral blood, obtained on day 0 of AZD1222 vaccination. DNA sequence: TGTGCCTGGAGTGTAAGGTTGTTAACAGGGGGATCCGGGGAGCTGTTTTTT. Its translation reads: CAWSVRLLTGGSGELFF.